Included here is one T cell receptor (beta chain) sequence, with context. This sample was included in a study of T cell responses to AZD1222 COVID-19 vaccine. TCRdb keeps only in-frame clones here, not all; method: immunoSEQ multiplex PCR. The sample records around 120,000 clones, around 92% being singletons. CDR3 size: 13 residues. V was shortened by 6 bases and J by 8 bases, with 16 bases between the two germline ends. The germline gives CDR1 MNHEY, CDR2 SVGAGI. The V and J genes are TRBV6-5 and TRBJ1-2, with D perhaps TRBD1 (6 bases). The sequence derives from an adult in good health. The material was peripheral blood, obtained on day 0 of AZD1222 vaccination. The CDR3 is CASRQSRQEGYTF. For the CDR3, the DNA is TGTGCCAGCAGGCAAAGTAGACAGGAAGGCTACACCTTC.